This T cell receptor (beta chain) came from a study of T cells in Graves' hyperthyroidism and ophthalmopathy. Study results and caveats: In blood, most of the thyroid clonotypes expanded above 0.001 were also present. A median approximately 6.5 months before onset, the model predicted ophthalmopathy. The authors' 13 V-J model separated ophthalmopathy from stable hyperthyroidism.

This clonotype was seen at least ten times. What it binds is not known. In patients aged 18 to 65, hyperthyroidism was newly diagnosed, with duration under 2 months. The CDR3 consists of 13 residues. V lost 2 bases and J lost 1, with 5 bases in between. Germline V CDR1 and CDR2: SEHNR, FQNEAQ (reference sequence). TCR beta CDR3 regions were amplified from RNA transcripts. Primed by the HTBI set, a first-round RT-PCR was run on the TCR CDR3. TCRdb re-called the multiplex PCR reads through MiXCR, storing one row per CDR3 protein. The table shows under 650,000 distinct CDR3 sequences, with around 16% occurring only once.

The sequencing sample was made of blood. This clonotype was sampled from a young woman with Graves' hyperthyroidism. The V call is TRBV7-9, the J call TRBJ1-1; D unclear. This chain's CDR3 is CASSLSSNTEAFF. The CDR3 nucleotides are TGTGCCAGCAGCTTATCGTCGAACACTGAAGCTTTCTTT.